This T cell receptor (beta chain) stems from a study of human T cells and chemical hapten exposure. In the study overall: Minor volume differences among pooled libraries chiefly drove per-sample TCR yield variation. General study results and limits: Correlating positively with patch test score were the PT1 expanded TCR counts. Compared to controls, expanded TCRs made significantly more large clusters of similar CDR3s.

TCRdb reanalysed the RACE reads using MiXCR and keeps one entry per CDR3 protein. Here the sample spans over 300,000 distinct CDR3 sequences, 5.1% being singletons. The V gene lost 6 bases and the J gene lost 6 bases, with 25 bases spanning the gap. Germline assignment: CDR1 DFQATT and CDR2 SNEGSKA (reference sequence). The length of the CDR3 is 16 residues. This clonotype was picked up a small number of times. What it binds is not known. Noted time point: pre-sensitization, week 0. This sample's treatment: therapeutic diphenylcyclopropenone sensitization with weekly scalp DPC. The sample here was whole blood, taken in connection with sensitization to the hapten diphenylcyclopropenone (DPC). This TCR was sampled from a woman in her forties or fifties with alopecia areata. Some clones in this sample may be carry-over from other donors' samples. This chain uses TRBV20-1 with TRBJ2-3; tentative D call: TRBD2 (6 bases). The CDR3 loop reads CSAKTGQGLRSDTQYF. The CDR3 nucleotides read TGCAGTGCAAAAACCGGCCAGGGACTCCGCTCCGATACGCAGTATTTT.